Shown below are 24 T cell receptor beta chains from a single sample sequenced in a study of blood T cell repertoires in COVID-19. Measured with immunoSEQ multiplex PCR; TCRdb has only the in-frame clones, and not every one. The sample yields around 250,000 clones, 86% seen once. The sequencing sample was made of peripheral blood. These receptors all come from a woman aged 55-75 years who had recovered from COVID-19.

The rearrangement links TRBV18 to TRBJ2-7, with TRBD1 matching 7 bases. Looked up from germline, CDR1 is KGHSH and CDR2 is LQKENI. The junction had 12 bases not matched to a gene; V was cut back by 0 bases and J by 7 bases. The CDR3 length is 16 residues. CDR3 sequence (DNA): TGTGCCAGCTCACCACCGACAGGGACAATTTTGGGGGAGCAGTACTTC. Its protein is CASSPPTGTILGEQYF.

The chain links TRBV29-1 to TRBJ2-3; D is undetermined. Trimming cost V 6 bases and J 4 bases, with 14 bases left between them. The CDR3 runs to 13 residues. Germline CDR1 is SQVTM and CDR2 is ANQGSEA. CDR3 sequence reads: CSVEPMVSDTQYF. The CDR3 DNA reads as TGCAGCGTGGAACCTATGGTTTCAGATACGCAGTATTTT.

A few counts support this clone. The chain combines TRBV27 with TRBJ1-1, with D possibly matching TRBD1 (5 bases). V lost 3 bases, J lost 1 base, and 12 bases lay in between. The CDR3 contains 15 residues. Germline CDR1 and CDR2: MNHEY and SMNVEV (reference sequence). CDR3 sequence reads: CASSFTPTGNTEAFF. The CDR3 nucleotides are TGTGCCAGCAGTTTCACTCCTACAGGGAACACTGAAGCTTTCTTT.

The rearrangement uses TRBV5-1 and TRBJ2-1; TRBD2 matches at 9 bases. The CDR3 sequence is 15 residues long. The V gene's germline CDR1 is SGHRS and CDR2 YFSETQ. V was pared by 4 bases and J by 6 bases, with 8 bases of the junction left unmatched. The CDR3 loop is CASSLAGGPANEQFF. CDR3 nucleotides: TGCGCCAGCAGCCTGGCGGGGGGGCCCGCCAATGAGCAGTTCTTC.

This rearrangement joins TRBV3-1 (or the pseudogene TRBV3-2) to TRBJ2-5, with TRBD1 matching over 8 bases. V gave up 5 bases and J gave up 7 bases; unmatched junction bases: 6. From germline, CDR1 is LGHDT and CDR2 YNNKEL (reference sequence). This CDR3 contains 13 residues. The CDR3 coding sequence is TGTGCCAGCAGCAACGGACAGGGAGGGACCCAGTACTTC. It specifies CASSNGQGGTQYF.

The V and J genes are TRBV5-4 and TRBJ1-2; a weak D match, TRBD1 (5 bases). Germline assignment: CDR1 SGHNT and CDR2 YYREEE (reference sequence). The V and J ends lost 4 bases and 1 base respectively, with 17 bases between them. The CDR3 sequence is 16 residues long. Written as DNA, the CDR3 is TGTGCCAGCAGCCTGGGTCCCGGACACGTTAACTATGGCTACACCTTC. Its protein product is CASSLGPGHVNYGYTF.

This chain connects TRBV14 to TRBJ2-7; TRBD2 might be the D (6 bases). The CDR3 covers 14 residues. Germline V gene sequence: CDR1 SGHDN, CDR2 FVKESK. Trimming pared 6 bases from V and 9 bases from J, leaving 21 bases between. CDR3 nucleotides: TGTGCCAGCAGGGTGGCCGGGACTCAAGTGGCGCAGTACTTC. The encoded protein is CASRVAGTQVAQYF.

This chain connects TRBV11-2 to TRBJ1-2; D unclear. Germline V lookup: CDR1 SGHAT, CDR2 FQNNGV. This CDR3 comprises 12 residues. The ends were cut back, 1 base at V and 6 bases at J, with 6 bases in the middle. The CDR3 spells CASSLVRNGYTF. The CDR3 coding sequence is TGTGCCAGCAGCTTAGTGCGAAATGGCTACACCTTC.

This clone was found a few times. V and J are TRBV7-6 and TRBJ1-1; 9 bases agree with TRBD1. From germline, CDR1 is SGHVS and CDR2 FNYEAQ. J was trimmed by 11 bases and V by 3 bases; bases with no gene match: 10. The CDR3 is 14 amino acids. This CDR3 is CASSLTGGLGRAFF. CDR3 DNA sequence: TGTGCCAGCAGCTTGACAGGGGGGCTAGGAAGGGCTTTCTTT. The variable domain in full, with the rest retrieved from reference TRBV7-6 and TRBJ1-1, is GAGVSQSPRYKVTKRGQDVALRCDPISGHVSLYWYRQALGQGPEFLTYFNYEAQQDKSGLPNDRFSAERPEGSISTLTIQRTEQRDSAMYRCASSLTGGLGRAFFGQGTRLTVV.

The CDR3 loop reads CASSIIDGTGELFF. The CDR3 nucleotides are TGTGCCAGTAGTATAATCGACGGGACCGGGGAGCTGTTTTTT. The chain is built from TRBV19 and TRBJ2-2; unclear D gene. Trimming shortened V by 2 bases and J by 5 bases, and 9 bases separated the two germline ends. The CDR3 extends over 14 amino acids. Germline V gene sequence: CDR1 LNHDA, CDR2 SQIVND (reference sequence). The whole variable domain, filled in from reference TRBV19 and TRBJ2-2, reads DGGITQSPKYLFRKEGQNVTLSCEQNLNHDAMYWYRQDPGQGLRLIYYSQIVNDFQKGDIAEGYSVSREKKESFPLTVTSAQKNPTAFYLCASSIIDGTGELFFGEGSRLTVL.

This chain uses TRBV10-3 with TRBJ2-7, with a possible D match to TRBD1 (6 bases). In germline, CDR1 is ENHRY, CDR2 SYGVKD. Trimming removed 10 bases from V and 3 bases from J, with 16 bases in between. This CDR3 spans 13 amino acids. The CDR3 loop reads CATQGSRGYEQYF. The CDR3 region has the DNA TGTGCCACCCAAGGATCCAGGGGCTACGAGCAGTACTTC.

The V call is TRBV2, the J call TRBJ2-7; TRBD1 agrees at 7 bases. This CDR3 contains 13 residues. After removal of 6 bases from V and 0 bases from J, the junction contained 2 bases not matched to a gene. In germline, CDR1 is SNHLY, CDR2 FYNNEI. CDR3 residues: CASRGDSSYEQYF. The CDR3 DNA is TGTGCCAGCAGGGGGGACAGCTCCTACGAGCAGTACTTC. The variable domain in full, completed from reference TRBV2 and TRBJ2-7, reads EPEVTQTPSHQVTQMGQEVILRCVPISNHLYFYWYRQILGQKVEFLVSFYNNEISEKSEIFDDQFSVERPDGSNFTLKIRSTKLEDSAMYFCASRGDSSYEQYFGPGTRLTVT.

The rearrangement uses TRBV5-1 and TRBJ1-1, with TRBD1 matching 7 bases. The V and J ends lost 4 bases and 3 bases, in that order; junction bases with no gene match: 3. Germline values: CDR1 SGHRS, CDR2 YFSETQ. The CDR3 is 13 residues long. This chain's CDR3 is CASSTQGYTEAFF. DNA of the CDR3: TGCGCCAGCAGCACACAGGGGTACACTGAAGCTTTCTTT.

V is TRBV27 and J is TRBJ2-3; 10 bases match TRBD2. Trimming at V came to 7 bases and at J to 4 bases, leaving 5 bases not matched to a gene. Germline values: CDR1 MNHEY, CDR2 SMNVEV (reference sequence). The CDR3 runs to 14 residues. The DNA of the CDR3 is TGTGCCAGCACCGAGCGGGGGGGCTCAGATACGCAGTATTTT. As protein: CASTERGGSDTQYF.

This chain uses TRBV4-1 with TRBJ1-5; no clear D. V lost 0 bases and J 5 bases, leaving 11 bases between the germline ends. This CDR3 spans 15 amino acids. Germline values: CDR1 MGHRA, CDR2 YSYEKL. For the CDR3, the DNA is TGCGCCAGCAGCCAAGAGTGGGGAGGGTATCAGCCCCAGCATTTT. Translation: CASSQEWGGYQPQHF.

V is TRBV28 and J is TRBJ2-1, with 8 positions matching TRBD2. From germline, CDR1 is MDHEN and CDR2 SYDVKM. The trim removed 3 bases at V and 4 bases at J, leaving 11 bases unmatched. This CDR3 comprises 17 residues. In DNA form, the CDR3 reads TGTGCCAGCAGTTTTGTTCACGGGGGGGCCGGTTACAATGAGCAGTTCTTC. This gives the protein CASSFVHGGAGYNEQFF.

V gene TRBV5-1 combines with J gene TRBJ2-6; no clear D gene. The CDR3 sequence is 15 residues long. V lost 0 bases and J lost 2, with 6 bases in between. Per germline, CDR1 SGHRS and CDR2 YFSETQ. This chain's CDR3 is CASSLAVTGANVLTF. The CDR3 nucleotides are TGCGCCAGCAGCTTGGCGGTGACTGGGGCCAACGTCCTGACTTTC.

This rearrangement joins TRBV29-1 to TRBJ1-2; 7 nucleotides agree with TRBD1. The germline CDR1 and CDR2 sequences are SQVTM and ANQGSEA. The V gene end was trimmed by 1 base and the J gene end by 2 bases; junction bases not matched to a gene: 4. The length of the CDR3 is 14 residues. The CDR3 region has the DNA TGCAGCGTTGAAGTCTCGGGACAGAACTATGGCTACACCTTC. Encoded protein: CSVEVSGQNYGYTF.

The chain combines TRBV11-2 with TRBJ1-1; 8 bases align to TRBD1. The CDR3 totals 15 residues. Unmatched junction bases numbered 1, after V lost 1 base and J lost 0 bases. Germline assignment: CDR1 SGHAT and CDR2 FQNNGV. The DNA of the CDR3 is TGTGCCAGCAGCTTAGGGACAGGGCTGAACACTGAAGCTTTCTTT. It yields the protein CASSLGTGLNTEAFF.

This chain joins TRBV6-5 and TRBJ2-2; TRBD1 matches 7 bases. This CDR3 has 16 residues. In germline, CDR1 is MNHEY, CDR2 SVGAGI. V dropped 4 bases and J dropped 3; count of bases not matched to a gene: 8. CDR3 sequence reads: CASSWTQGSDTGELFF. As DNA, the CDR3 is TGTGCCAGCAGTTGGACACAGGGGAGCGACACCGGGGAGCTGTTTTTT.

The chain couples TRBV7-6 to TRBJ1-6; no clear D gene. Germline CDR1 is SGHVS and CDR2 is FNYEAQ. V was pared by 5 bases and J by 0 bases, with 17 bases between. This CDR3 region has 18 residues. The CDR3 coding sequence is TGTGCCAGCAGCGAATCCCCCCGGTTGCTCTCCTATAATTCACCCCTCCACTTT. Protein sequence: CASSESPRLLSYNSPLHF.

This clone was observed a single time. V and J are TRBV5-1 and TRBJ2-1, with 10 bases aligning to TRBD2. Per germline, CDR1 SGHRS and CDR2 YFSETQ. V lost 3 bases to trimming and J lost 0 bases; unmatched junction nucleotides: 6. This CDR3 region has 17 residues. This chain's CDR3 is CASSSTSGVLSYNEQFF. CDR3 in DNA: TGCGCCAGCAGCTCCACTAGCGGGGTCCTCTCCTACAATGAGCAGTTCTTC.

V is TRBV10-3 and J is TRBJ2-1; 7 bases are a match to TRBD2. This CDR3 contains 19 residues. J lost 1 base, V lost 0 bases, and 12 bases had no gene match. Germline CDR1 reads ENHRY; CDR2 reads SYGVKD. The CDR3 DNA reads as TGTGCCATCAGTGAGTCGGTTGGTCTGTCTAGCGGATCCTACAATGAGCAGTTCTTC. It specifies CAISESVGLSSGSYNEQFF.

The chain uses TRBV3-1 (or the pseudogene TRBV3-2) and TRBJ1-1, with TRBD1 as a possible D gene (5 bases). The length of the CDR3 is 13 residues. Germline-derived CDR1 and CDR2 are LGHDT and YNNKEL (reference sequence). Trimming removed 4 bases from V and 0 bases from J, with 6 bases in between. The DNA for the CDR3 is TGTGCCAGCAGCCTCAGGGTGAACACTGAAGCTTTCTTT. Protein: CASSLRVNTEAFF.